Presented here are 9 T cell receptor beta chains from one specimen sequenced in a study of PD-1 blockade in classical Hodgkin lymphoma. Every patient relapsed after autologous stem cell transplantation, and brentuximab vedotin exposure varied. The repertoire was sequenced with immunoSEQ multiplex PCR; TCRdb's copy has only in-frame clones and lacks some. The sample lists 110,000 or so clones; nearly 90% were seen once. Sample: peripheral blood mononuclear cells (PBMCs), taken before the second cycle of nivolumab. The origin of the receptors is a human donor with classical Hodgkin lymphoma.

This rearrangement joins TRBV7-2 to TRBJ2-7; D remains ambiguous. CDR3 length: 17 residues. Trimming stripped 1 base from V and 2 bases from J, with 18 bases between. Per the germline V gene, CDR1 is SGHTA and CDR2 is FQGNSA. CDR3 in DNA: TGTGCCAGCAGCTTAGTGTTTGTATGGGCGGCAGCCTACGAGCAGTACTTC. Amino acid sequence: CASSLVFVWAAAYEQYF.

The chain recombines TRBV11-3 with TRBJ2-1; D remains unclear. Germline V gives CDR1 SGHNT, CDR2 YENEEA. V was pared by 0 bases and J by 8 bases, with 8 bases between. The CDR3 runs to 13 residues. CDR3 sequence: CASSLDLGYEQFF. CDR3 DNA sequence: TGTGCCAGCAGCTTAGATCTTGGTTATGAGCAGTTCTTC.

The rearrangement joins TRBV13 to TRBJ2-5, with D possibly being TRBD1 (5 bases). V was cut by 1 base and J by 5 bases, with 14 bases left in between. CDR1 PRHDT and CDR2 FYEKMQ come from the germline V gene (reference sequence). The CDR3 spans 15 residues. The CDR3 spells CASSLVTARMETQYF. The CDR3 coding sequence is TGTGCCAGCAGCTTAGTGACAGCCCGAATGGAGACCCAGTACTTC.

On this clone itself: One junction end does not reproduce the germline sequence, and a read error may be involved. The V gene is TRBV2, the J gene TRBJ1-1; 8 positions agree with TRBD1. CDR1 SNHLY and CDR2 FYNNEI come from the germline V gene. CDR3 length equals 15 residues. CDR3 sequence: CASREGPGGEPEAFF. The CDR3 DNA sequence: TGTGCCAGCAGAGAAGGGCCAGGGGGCGAGCCTGAAGCTTTCTTT. The whole variable domain, remainder taken from reference TRBV2 and TRBJ1-1, is EPEVTQTPSHQVTQMGQEVILRCVPISNHLYFYWYRQILGQKVEFLVSFYNNEISEKSEIFDDQFSVERPDGSNFTLKIRSTKLEDSAMYFCASREGPGGEPEAFFGQGTRLTVV.

This clone was observed a few times. The chain is built from TRBV6-6 and TRBJ1-1; D uncertain. Trimming stripped 5 bases from V and 1 base from J, with 17 bases between. The length of the CDR3 is 16 residues. CDR1 is MNHNY, CDR2 SVGAGI, per germline (reference sequence). The DNA of the CDR3 is TGTGCCAGCAGTCCCAACAAAGGAGCGGGGAACACTGAAGCTTTCTTT. The encoded protein is CASSPNKGAGNTEAFF.

The chain carries TRBV10-3 and TRBJ1-2; perhaps TRBD1 as D (6 bases). V shed 2 bases and J shed 4 bases, with 14 bases lying between them. Germline CDR1 and CDR2: ENHRY and SYGVKD. CDR3 size: 15 residues. DNA for the CDR3: TGTGCCATCAGTGAGGGGGAGAGGGGGACCTATGGCTACACCTTC. Amino acids: CAISEGERGTYGYTF.

The J gene is TRBJ2-7, the V gene TRBV14, with D tentatively TRBD2 (5 bases). The CDR3 sequence is 14 residues long. The germline CDR1 and CDR2 sequences are SGHDN and FVKESK. V shed 6 bases and J shed 2 bases, with 14 bases lying between them. The CDR3 sequence is CASSHIPGTYEQYF. CDR3 sequence (DNA): TGTGCCAGCAGTCATATACCCGGGACCTACGAGCAGTACTTC.

The chain combines TRBV7-2 with TRBJ1-1; D perhaps matches TRBD1 (6 bases). Trimming left V 5 bases short and J 1 base short, with 14 bases between. CDR1 SGHTA and CDR2 FQGNSA come from the germline V gene. The CDR3 has 15 residues. CDR3 nucleotide sequence: TGTGCCAGCAGCCCCACAGGGTTGCCGAACACTGAAGCTTTCTTT. Translation: CASSPTGLPNTEAFF.

This clone came up a few times. The chain uses TRBV15 and TRBJ1-2; 8 positions match TRBD1. J was trimmed by 8 bases and V by 5 bases; bases with no gene match: 7. The CDR3 has 13 amino acids. Germline V gene sequence: CDR1 LNHNV, CDR2 YYDKDF (reference sequence). The CDR3 DNA is TGTGCCACCAGCCCAGACAGGGGTAGGGGCTACACCTTC. Its protein is CATSPDRGRGYTF.